A selection of T cell receptor beta chains follows, all from one sample in a study of blood T cells in healthy people across ages. TCRdb re-called the 5' RACE reads through MiXCR, storing one row per CDR3 protein. This repertoire shows some 780,000 distinct CDR3 sequences, around three fifths found once; its top ten account for 25% to 30%. Input material: blood. The receptors shown here come from a man aged 40-49 years in good health. Both conserved end residues are part of each CDR3. The order of the fields is J gene, V gene, CDR3 protein.

>TRBJ1-2|TRBV29-1
CSVGDRGYGYTF
>-|TRBV2
CASSGRGGSETQYF
>TRBJ2-7|TRBV3-1
CASSQASQGHEQYF
>TRBJ2-5|TRBV7-6
CASSLEGQRTETQYF
>TRBJ1-4|TRBV27
CASSLWGHGPGSEKLFF
>TRBJ1-1|TRBV28
CASTSGGNTEAFF
>TRBJ2-2|TRBV29-1
CSVEVRGRGNTGELFF
>TRBJ2-3|TRBV12-3/TRBV12-4
CASSPRTGGPDTQYF
>TRBJ2-7|TRBV20-1
CSARHLDRAYEQYF
>TRBJ2-5|TRBV25-1
CASSEARGGTQETQYF
>TRBJ2-5|TRBV9
CASSATSGAAGTQYF
>TRBJ2-3|TRBV11-3
CASSLGLAGGLDTQYF
>TRBJ2-5|TRBV5-1
CASSEEGQGMETQYF
>TRBJ2-3|TRBV7-3
CASSLGQGASDTQYF
>-|TRBV2
CASSEGTSGRLRETQYF
>TRBJ2-7|TRBV4-2
CASSQDSSGSYEQYF
>TRBJ2-2|TRBV4-3
CASSQVGGAPGELFF
>TRBJ1-2|TRBV6-5
CASSQTDNYGYTF
>TRBJ2-5|TRBV5-5
CASSFSAGQETQYF
>TRBJ2-5|TRBV4-2
CASSQGPAGEQETQYF
>TRBJ2-7|TRBV5-5
CASSLTTWSQYF
>-|TRBV27
CASSFKRTQETQYF
>TRBJ2-7|TRBV7-3
CASSLRNPGTGSYEQYF
>TRBJ2-1|TRBV10-3
CAISGRERSYNEQFF
>TRBJ2-1|TRBV5-1
CASSLGDGLNEQFF
>TRBJ1-4|TRBV2
CASRAGPSHPTGEKLFF
>TRBJ2-1|TRBV20-1
CSASGPYNEQFF
>TRBJ2-7|TRBV25-1
CASSDPGLAGGPMSHEQYF
>TRBJ2-7|TRBV6-2/TRBV6-3
CAASGRQSYEQYF
>TRBJ1-1|TRBV9
CASSVVTEGRAFF
>TRBJ1-4|TRBV7-9
CASRAGLEEKLFF
>TRBJ2-7|TRBV27
CASSLGGQGNYEQYF
>TRBJ2-4|TRBV6-6
CASNRSPEDEQYF
>TRBJ1-2|TRBV6-5
CASSYSGFGTGDLLHGYTF
>TRBJ2-7|TRBV5-1
CASSRTVDSSYEQYF
>TRBJ2-1|TRBV9
CASSAYRSSHEQFF
>TRBJ2-3|TRBV7-2
CASSLGAPSGGSGDTQYF
>TRBJ1-5|TRBV12-3/TRBV12-4
CASTTSDRAWTPQHF
>TRBJ2-1|TRBV20-1
CSASRGLAGTNEQFF
>TRBJ2-5|TRBV7-9
CASSLTWSPEETQYF
>TRBJ2-7|TRBV6-2/TRBV6-3
CASRDRRRSYEQYF
>TRBJ1-4|TRBV29-1
CSVGWGGTEIEKLFF
>TRBJ2-3|TRBV12-3/TRBV12-4
CASSLGGKPMGDTQYF
>-|TRBV6-1
CASSDLAETYEQYF
>TRBJ2-1|TRBV20-1
CSAPEPGLAKNEQFF
>TRBJ2-2|TRBV7-9
CASSLAVGGPSTGELFF
>TRBJ2-3|TRBV11-2
CASSPRYGRLAGRKVPDTQYF
>TRBJ2-1|TRBV20-1
CSPSSPFLFQGTVWINEQFF
>TRBJ1-5|TRBV20-1
CGARAPHSNQPQHF
>TRBJ2-3|TRBV7-3
CASSLDSGNTDTQYF
>TRBJ1-1|TRBV10-3
CAISREENTEAFF
>TRBJ2-7|TRBV4-1
CASSPSSGVGSYEQYF
>TRBJ2-6|TRBV11-3
CASSLVRSGANVLTF
>TRBJ2-1|TRBV4-3
CASSQVFGKDRVGDEQFF
>TRBJ2-5|TRBV29-1
CSAWDRGETQYF
>TRBJ2-1|TRBV7-9
CASSLDEYNEQFF
>TRBJ2-3|TRBV6-5
CASSYYPRGPRTDTQYF
>TRBJ1-1|TRBV28
CASSSLRRARTEAFF
>TRBJ1-1|TRBV10-3
CAISERGQGGEAFF